A selection of T cell receptor beta chains follows, all from one sample in a study of T cell responses to AZD1222 COVID-19 vaccine. The assay was immunoSEQ multiplex PCR, and TCRdb's table has in-frame clones only and misses some. The table has approximately 90,000 clones, about 89% seen once; the top ten hold around 6.8%. The material sequenced was peripheral blood, taken on day 0 of AZD1222 vaccination. The source is an adult in good health. CDR3s include the opening cysteine and the closing phenylalanine or tryptophan. D genes are given only for firm matches. The size of a clone is reported for some rows only, either as once, few or many, or as a class for expanded clones.

d_gene	v_gene	abundance	j_gene	CDR3nt	CDR3aa
NA	TRBV2	NA	TRBJ1-2	TGTGCCAGCAGTGAAGAGGGCAACTATGGCTACACCTTC	CASSEEGNYGYTF
TRBD1	TRBV24-1	NA	TRBJ2-7	TGTGCCACCAGTGACCTCTCCGGGACAGGGCTTTACGAGCAGTACTTC	CATSDLSGTGLYEQYF
TRBD1	TRBV13	NA	TRBJ2-7	TGTGCCAGCAGCCCCGGACAGGCGCTATACGAGCAGTACTTC	CASSPGQALYEQYF
NA	TRBV18	few	TRBJ2-5	TGTGCCAGCTCATTTACAGTTAGCCCTCAAGAGACCCAGTACTTC	CASSFTVSPQETQYF
TRBD1	TRBV7-9	NA	TRBJ1-3	TGTGCCAGCAGTCTATCAGGGGGCAGACATTTT	CASSLSGGRHF
NA	TRBV6-5	few	TRBJ1-1	TGTGCCAGCAGTCGGACACTGAACACTGAAGCTTTCTTT	CASSRTLNTEAFF
NA	TRBV9	NA	TRBJ2-3	TGTGCCAGCAGCGTAGAGCCCGGGCGAACAGATACGCAGTATTTT	CASSVEPGRTDTQYF
TRBD1	TRBV19	NA	TRBJ2-2	TGTGCCAGTAGTATGACAGGGGTCGGGGAGCTGTTTTTT	CASSMTGVGELFF
TRBD2	TRBV7-3	once	TRBJ2-3	TGTGCCAGCAGCTTATTGACTAGCGGGGGATACACAGATACGCAGTATTTT	CASSLLTSGGYTDTQYF
TRBD1	TRBV6-5	NA	TRBJ2-7	TGTGCCAGCAGAGACCCGGGACAGGGAAATTACGAGCAGTACTTC	CASRDPGQGNYEQYF
TRBD2	TRBV4-3	NA	TRBJ2-7	TGCGCCAGCAGCCAGGAAGGACTAGCGGGGTATGAGCAGTACTTC	CASSQEGLAGYEQYF
TRBD1	TRBV7-2	once	TRBJ1-2	TGTGCCAGCAGCCCTACTAGGACACAGGGGCTGGGAGGCTACACCTTC	CASSPTRTQGLGGYTF
TRBD1	TRBV5-4	NA	TRBJ1-4	TGTGCCAGCAGCCATACAGGGGGTAATGAAAAACTGTTTTTT	CASSHTGGNEKLFF
NA	TRBV4-2	few	TRBJ1-3	TGTGCCAGCAGCCAGTCGACCTCTGGAAACACCATATATTTT	CASSQSTSGNTIYF
NA	TRBV30	NA	TRBJ1-2	TGTGCCTGGCTCGTAAACTATGGCTACACCTTC	CAWLVNYGYTF
NA	TRBV4-1	once	TRBJ2-7	TGCGCCAGCAGCCAAGAAGTGGGAACGAGGGCCGAGCAGTACTTC	CASSQEVGTRAEQYF
TRBD1	TRBV5-6	NA	TRBJ1-2	TGTGCCAGCAGCCCCCGACAGGGGAACTATGGCTACACCTTC	CASSPRQGNYGYTF
TRBD1	TRBV5-1	NA	TRBJ1-4	TGCGCCAGCAGCCCGGGACAGGGTGTTGAAAAACTGTTTTTT	CASSPGQGVEKLFF
NA	TRBV4-3	NA	TRBJ1-2	TGCGCCAGCAGCCAAGGCCCAAGTGAGCTGAACTATGGCTACACCTTC	CASSQGPSELNYGYTF
TRBD1	TRBV7-9	NA	TRBJ1-1	TGTGCCAGCAGCTTAAGGGGAGGGACAGGGACTGAAGCTTTCTTT	CASSLRGGTGTEAFF
TRBD1	TRBV7-9	NA	TRBJ1-1	TGTGCCAGCAGCTTAGGACAGGGACCGAACACTGAAGCTTTCTTT	CASSLGQGPNTEAFF
NA	TRBV7-2	NA	TRBJ2-5	TGTGCCAGCAGCTTAGTTATCGGCCAAGAGACCCAGTACTTC	CASSLVIGQETQYF
NA	TRBV7-9	NA	TRBJ2-3	TGTGCCAGCAGTTCGACCGCCGTGGCGGTTGTGGACACAGATACGCAGTATTTT	CASSSTAVAVVDTDTQYF
NA	TRBV6-1	few	TRBJ1-3	TGTGCCAGCAGTGAAGAAGGCGGCTCTGGAAACACCATATATTTT	CASSEEGGSGNTIYF
NA	TRBV18	NA	TRBJ2-7	TGTGCCAGCTCACCACTAGGGGTTAGCTCCTACGAGCAGTACTTC	CASSPLGVSSYEQYF
NA	TRBV5-7	once	TRBJ1-3	TGTGCCAGCAGCACCCGACAGTGGCACTCTGGAAACACCATATATTTT	CASSTRQWHSGNTIYF
NA	TRBV30	NA	TRBJ1-3	TGTGCCTGGAGTATCTCTGGAAACACCATATATTTT	CAWSISGNTIYF
NA	TRBV2	once	TRBJ1-5	TGTGCCAGCAGTGAAGAGGCTGCTAGCAATCAGCCCCAGCATTTT	CASSEEAASNQPQHF
TRBD1	TRBV19	NA	TRBJ1-1	TGTGCCAGTAGGGCACAGGGGCTGAACACTGAAGCTTTCTTT	CASRAQGLNTEAFF
NA	TRBV19	NA	TRBJ1-1	TGTGCCAGTAGTATAGGCGTTGGCACTGAAGCTTTCTTT	CASSIGVGTEAFF
NA	TRBV6-5	once	TRBJ2-2	TGTGCCAGCAGTTATCGGGGGTTGAACACCGGGGAGCTGTTTTTT	CASSYRGLNTGELFF
TRBD1	TRBV6-5	NA	TRBJ1-4	TGTGCCAGCAGTTCCCCTTCCGGGACAGGAAATGAAAAACTGTTTTTT	CASSSPSGTGNEKLFF
NA	TRBV3-1/TRBV3-2	NA	TRBJ1-2	TGTGCCAGCAGCCAAGATCTGTGGCCGGGACGCCTAAACTATGGCTACACCTTC	CASSQDLWPGRLNYGYTF
NA	TRBV6-5	NA	TRBJ1-2	TGTGCCAGCAGTTACCTCGGCGGGAGGGGTTTGGGCTACACCTTC	CASSYLGGRGLGYTF
TRBD2	TRBV6-1	NA	TRBJ2-7	TGTGCCAGCAGTGAAGCGCTTCGGGGGGGAAGGTCCTACGAGCAGTACTTC	CASSEALRGGRSYEQYF
TRBD1	TRBV9	once	TRBJ1-4	TGTGCCAGCACCCGCTCATGGGGGACAGGGGTCTACACTAATGAAAAACTGTTTTTT	CASTRSWGTGVYTNEKLFF
TRBD1	TRBV7-2	NA	TRBJ1-2	TGTGCCAGCAGCTTGACAGGGGTGATGGGCTACACCTTC	CASSLTGVMGYTF
TRBD1	TRBV5-1	NA	TRBJ1-1	TGCGCCAGCAGCTTCGGACAGGGTAAGACTGAAGCTTTCTTT	CASSFGQGKTEAFF
TRBD2	TRBV14	NA	TRBJ2-1	TGTGCCAGCAGCCCCCTGGACTGGCGGGGGGGCGGTGAGCAGTTCTTC	CASSPLDWRGGGEQFF
NA	TRBV5-1	NA	TRBJ1-1	TGCGCCAGCAGCTTGGATACCTTGGGGAACACTGAAGCTTTCTTT	CASSLDTLGNTEAFF
NA	TRBV9	once	TRBJ1-2	TGTGCCAGCAGCCCCCTCGCGGGGCCTGGGGATGGCTACACCTTC	CASSPLAGPGDGYTF
TRBD2	TRBV5-1	NA	TRBJ2-7	TGCGCCAGCAGGGGCGGGGGGCGAACCTACGAGCAGTACTTC	CASRGGGRTYEQYF
NA	TRBV18	NA	TRBJ1-1	TGTGCCAGCTCACCACCAAGGACAACGAACACTGAAGCTTTCTTT	CASSPPRTTNTEAFF
NA	TRBV6-5	NA	TRBJ2-3	TGTGCCAGCAGTCCTACTAGGTATACGCAGTATTTT	CASSPTRYTQYF
TRBD1	TRBV29-1	NA	TRBJ1-2	TGCAGCGTTGATTTAGCCGTACAGGGGGGCTATGGCTACACCTTC	CSVDLAVQGGYGYTF